A selection of T cell receptor beta chains follows, all from one sample in a study of CD8+ T cells in alopecia areata. The table came from immunoSEQ multiplex PCR; TCRdb's copy has only in-frame clones and leaves some out. Of approximately 150,000 clones in the sample, roughly 58% are singletons; the top ten hold 30% to 45%. The sample was CD8+ T cells sorted from blood. These TCRs come from a human donor in good health. CDR3s include the opening cysteine and the closing phenylalanine or tryptophan. D genes are given only for firm matches. Clone size is shown for a subset of rows, as once, few, many or a class of expanded clone.

v_gene	abundance	d_gene	j_gene	CDR3aa	CDR3nt
TRBV9	NA	NA	TRBJ1-5	CASSVGGAGQPQHF	TGTGCCAGCAGCGTAGGAGGGGCGGGTCAGCCCCAGCATTTT
TRBV18	NA	NA	TRBJ2-5	CASSPAYQETQYF	TGTGCCAGCTCACCAGCGTACCAAGAGACCCAGTACTTC
TRBV4-2	NA	NA	TRBJ2-1	CASSPDSGGYNEQFF	TGTGCCAGCAGCCCAGATAGTGGGGGATACAATGAGCAGTTCTTC
TRBV2	NA	TRBD1	TRBJ2-7	CASSPGTAYEQYF	TGTGCCAGCAGTCCCGGGACAGCATACGAGCAGTACTTC
TRBV2	NA	TRBD1	TRBJ1-1	CASSGRRGQAFF	TGTGCCAGCAGTGGGCGCAGGGGGCAAGCTTTCTTT
TRBV9	NA	NA	TRBJ2-2	CASSVGSTGELFF	TGTGCCAGCAGCGTAGGGAGCACCGGGGAGCTGTTTTTT
TRBV4-1	NA	NA	TRBJ2-7	CASSQQQEGSYEQYF	TGCGCCAGCAGCCAGCAACAGGAAGGCTCCTACGAGCAGTACTTC
TRBV25-1	NA	NA	TRBJ1-2	CASKSKYFYGYTF	TGTGCCAGCAAATCGAAATATTTCTATGGCTACACCTTC
TRBV5-1	NA	NA	TRBJ2-1	CASSLEGMGYNEQFF	TGCGCCAGCAGCTTGGAAGGGATGGGGTACAATGAGCAGTTCTTC
TRBV27	NA	NA	TRBJ1-5	CASSLRSNQPQHF	TGTGCCAGCAGTTTACGGAGCAATCAGCCCCAGCATTTT
TRBV7-3	once	NA	TRBJ2-3	CASSLDFTDTQYF	TGTGCCAGCAGCCTAGACTTCACAGATACGCAGTATTTT
TRBV9	NA	NA	TRBJ2-2	CASSVGGSDGELFF	TGTGCCAGCAGCGTAGGAGGGTCAGACGGGGAGCTGTTTTTT
TRBV29-1	NA	NA	TRBJ1-2	CSVPGERGYTF	TGCAGCGTTCCTGGGGAACGTGGCTACACCTTC
TRBV7-9	NA	NA	TRBJ2-5	CASSSPLDETQYF	TGTGCCAGCAGCTCTCCCTTGGATGAGACCCAGTACTTC
TRBV19	NA	NA	TRBJ2-4	CASTGTTDGVQYF	TGTGCCAGTACTGGGACCACTGATGGCGTTCAGTACTTC
TRBV4-1	few	NA	TRBJ2-6	CASSQVVGKGANVLTF	TGCGCCAGCAGCCAAGTAGTGGGAAAAGGGGCCAACGTCCTGACTTTC
TRBV29-1	NA	NA	TRBJ1-2	CSVADKTNNYGYTF	TGCAGCGTCGCCGACAAGACAAATAACTATGGCTACACCTTC
TRBV7-9	NA	NA	TRBJ2-1	CASSLGEQFF	TGTGCCAGCAGCTTAGGTGAGCAGTTCTTC
TRBV5-4	once	NA	TRBJ1-2	CASTEDSNYGYTF	TGTGCCAGCACCGAGGACAGTAACTATGGCTACACCTTC
TRBV9	NA	NA	TRBJ1-1	CASSGTENTEAFF	TGTGCCAGCAGCGGGACGGAGAACACTGAAGCTTTCTTT
TRBV6-5	once	TRBD2	TRBJ2-5	CASSYAPGLEETQYF	TGTGCCAGCAGTTACGCGCCGGGACTAGAAGAGACCCAGTACTTC
TRBV7-3	NA	TRBD1	TRBJ2-5	CASSSPGQGGARETQYF	TGTGCCAGCAGCTCTCCGGGACAGGGGGGAGCGCGAGAGACCCAGTACTTC
TRBV5-6	NA	NA	TRBJ2-7	CASSGRVGEQYF	TGTGCCAGCAGCGGTAGGGTCGGCGAGCAGTACTTC
TRBV20-1	NA	NA	TRBJ2-1	CSASRGYEQFF	TGCAGTGCCTCCCGCGGTTATGAGCAGTTCTTC
TRBV20-1	NA	NA	TRBJ2-1	CSARKDSEQFF	TGCAGTGCTAGAAAGGACAGTGAGCAGTTCTTC
TRBV28	NA	NA	TRBJ1-1	CASRLNTEAFF	TGTGCCAGCAGGTTGAACACTGAAGCTTTCTTT
TRBV11-2	NA	NA	TRBJ2-5	CASSLDLGQPETQYF	TGTGCCAGCAGCTTAGATCTCGGACAACCAGAGACCCAGTACTTC
TRBV6-5	NA	NA	TRBJ2-1	CASSYSFSYNEQFF	TGTGCCAGCAGTTACTCGTTCTCTTACAATGAGCAGTTCTTC
TRBV28	NA	TRBD1	TRBJ2-2	CASRTGTGVAGELFF	TGTGCCAGCCGCACAGGGACAGGGGTGGCCGGGGAGCTGTTTTTT
TRBV30	NA	TRBD2	TRBJ2-1	CACSGTGNEQFF	TGTGCCTGTAGCGGGACCGGCAATGAGCAGTTCTTC
TRBV2	few	TRBD1	TRBJ2-7	CASSAPTSGGEQYF	TGTGCCAGCAGTGCACCCACCTCAGGGGGCGAGCAGTACTTC
TRBV11-2	many	NA	TRBJ1-1	CASSQSPKAEAFF	TGTGCCAGCAGCCAAAGCCCTAAAGCGGAAGCTTTCTTT
TRBV6-6	NA	TRBD1	TRBJ2-7	CASSLTGAYEQYF	TGTGCCAGCAGTCTTACAGGGGCCTACGAGCAGTACTTC
TRBV29-1	NA	TRBD2	TRBJ2-1	CSVVGGRAGVNEQFF	TGCAGCGTTGTCGGCGGGAGGGCCGGGGTCAATGAGCAGTTCTTC
TRBV14	NA	NA	TRBJ2-5	CASSQEITGTNPSSQYF	TGTGCCAGCAGCCAGGAGATAACAGGGACCAACCCAAGTTCCCAGTACTTC
TRBV18	NA	TRBD2	TRBJ2-3	CASSPRRLAGRSISTDTQYF	TGTGCCAGCTCACCACGGAGACTAGCGGGACGGAGCATTAGCACAGATACGCAGTATTTT
TRBV15	NA	NA	TRBJ2-2	CATRGQGAGELFF	TGTGCCACCAGAGGTCAAGGGGCCGGGGAGCTGTTTTTT
TRBV13	NA	NA	TRBJ2-5	CASSHREYFQETQYF	TGTGCCAGCAGCCATCGGGAGTACTTCCAAGAGACCCAGTACTTC
TRBV10-2	few	TRBD2	TRBJ2-5	CASSPGLAGVETQYF	TGCGCCAGCAGTCCGGGACTAGCGGGAGTGGAGACCCAGTACTTC
TRBV13	NA	NA	TRBJ1-1	CASSAGPAGTEAFF	TGTGCCAGCAGCGCCGGACCGGCGGGAACTGAAGCTTTCTTT
TRBV15	few	NA	TRBJ2-7	CATSSGLGLSEQYF	TGTGCCACCAGCTCCGGCCTTGGCTTATCCGAGCAGTACTTC
TRBV29-1	few	NA	TRBJ2-7	CSVVNQDSYEQYF	TGCAGCGTTGTTAACCAGGACAGCTACGAGCAGTACTTC
TRBV4-1	NA	NA	TRBJ2-5	CASSRNQEGETQYF	TGCGCCAGCAGCCGTAATCAGGAAGGAGAGACCCAGTACTTC
TRBV29-1	NA	NA	TRBJ2-2	CSVEGTATGELFF	TGCAGCGTTGAAGGGACGGCGACCGGGGAGCTGTTTTTT
TRBV7-9	NA	TRBD2	TRBJ2-1	CASSPPSGRALYNEQFF	TGTGCCAGCAGCCCACCTAGCGGGAGGGCCCTATACAATGAGCAGTTCTTC
TRBV7-8	NA	NA	TRBJ2-7	CASSLDPSYEQYF	TGTGCCAGCAGCTTAGACCCCTCCTACGAGCAGTACTTC
TRBV28	NA	NA	TRBJ2-5	CASSLFMGEETQYF	TGTGCCAGCAGTTTATTTATGGGGGAAGAGACCCAGTACTTC
TRBV7-2	NA	NA	TRBJ2-7	CASSPGDLISYEQYF	TGTGCCAGCAGCCCTGGGGACCTTATTTCCTACGAGCAGTACTTC
TRBV6-6	NA	TRBD2	TRBJ2-3	CASSYTGGYTDTQYF	TGTGCCAGCAGTTACACGGGAGGGTACACAGATACGCAGTATTTT
TRBV9	NA	NA	TRBJ2-5	CASSGGSQETQYF	TGTGCCAGCAGCGGAGGCAGCCAAGAGACCCAGTACTTC
TRBV11-2	NA	TRBD2	TRBJ2-1	CASSAGLENEQFF	TGTGCCAGCAGCGCGGGACTAGAGAATGAGCAGTTCTTC
TRBV29-1	few	TRBD2	TRBJ2-2	CSVGGGSLTGELFF	TGCAGCGTTGGGGGCGGGAGTCTCACCGGGGAGCTGTTTTTT
TRBV29-1	NA	NA	TRBJ2-3	CSVVTRQGTDTQYF	TGCAGCGTTGTCACTCGGCAGGGCACAGATACGCAGTATTTT
TRBV29-1	few	NA	TRBJ2-7	CSVDQGYEQYF	TGCAGCGTTGATCAAGGCTACGAGCAGTACTTC
TRBV29-1	NA	NA	TRBJ1-2	CSASQGRFLDYTF	TGCAGCGCGAGCCAGGGTCGCTTTCTGGACTACACCTTC
TRBV6-5	NA	TRBD2	TRBJ2-7	CASSESGTSSYEQYF	TGTGCCAGCAGCGAATCCGGGACTAGCTCCTACGAGCAGTACTTC
TRBV19	many	TRBD2	TRBJ2-2	CASSPEGLAGGPGELFF	TGTGCCAGTAGTCCTGAAGGACTAGCGGGAGGGCCCGGGGAGCTGTTTTTT
TRBV7-9	few	TRBD2	TRBJ2-7	CATGTSGKHLYEQYF	TGTGCCACTGGGACTAGCGGGAAACATTTGTACGAGCAGTACTTC
TRBV25-1	NA	TRBD2	TRBJ2-1	CASSPAGVVSYNEQFF	TGTGCCAGCAGCCCAGCGGGAGTGGTTTCCTACAATGAGCAGTTCTTC